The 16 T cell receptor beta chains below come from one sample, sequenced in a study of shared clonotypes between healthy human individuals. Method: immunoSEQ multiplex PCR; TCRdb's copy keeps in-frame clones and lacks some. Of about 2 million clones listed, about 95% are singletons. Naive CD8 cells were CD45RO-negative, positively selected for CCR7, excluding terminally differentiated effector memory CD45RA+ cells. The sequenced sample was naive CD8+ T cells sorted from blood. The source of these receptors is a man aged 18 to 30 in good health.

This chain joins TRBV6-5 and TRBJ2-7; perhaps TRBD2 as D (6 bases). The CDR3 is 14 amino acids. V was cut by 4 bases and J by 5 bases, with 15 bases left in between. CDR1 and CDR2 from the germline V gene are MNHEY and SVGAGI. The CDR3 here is CASSLGGRVDEQYF. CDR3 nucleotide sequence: TGTGCCAGCAGTTTGGGAGGTCGGGTCGACGAGCAGTACTTC.

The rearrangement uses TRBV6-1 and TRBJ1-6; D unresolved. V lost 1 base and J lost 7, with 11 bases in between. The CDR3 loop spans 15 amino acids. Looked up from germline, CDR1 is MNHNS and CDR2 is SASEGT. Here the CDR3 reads CASSEDLPPNSPLHF. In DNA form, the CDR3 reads TGTGCCAGCAGTGAAGACCTGCCTCCAAATTCACCCCTCCACTTT.

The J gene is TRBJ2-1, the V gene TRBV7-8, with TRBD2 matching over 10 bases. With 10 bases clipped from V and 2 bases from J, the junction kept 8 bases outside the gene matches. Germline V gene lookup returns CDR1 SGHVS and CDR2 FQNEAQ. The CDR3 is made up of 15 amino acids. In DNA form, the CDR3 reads TGTGCCACCCTGACCCTAGCGGGAGCCTACAATGAGCAGTTCTTC. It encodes CATLTLAGAYNEQFF.

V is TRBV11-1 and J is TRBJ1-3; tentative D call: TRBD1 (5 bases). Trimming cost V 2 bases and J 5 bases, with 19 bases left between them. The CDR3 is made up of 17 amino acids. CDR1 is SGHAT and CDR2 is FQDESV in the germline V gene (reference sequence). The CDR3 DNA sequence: TGTGCCAGCAGCTTATGGGGGACGACGAGCGGTAGAAACACCATATATTTT. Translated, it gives CASSLWGTTSGRNTIYF. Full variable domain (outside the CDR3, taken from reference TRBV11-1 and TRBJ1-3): EAEVAQSPRYKITEKSQAVAFWCDPISGHATLYWYRQILGQGPELLVQFQDESVVDDSQLPKDRFSAERLKGVDSTLKIQPAELGDSAMYLCASSLWGTTSGRNTIYFGEGSWLTVV.

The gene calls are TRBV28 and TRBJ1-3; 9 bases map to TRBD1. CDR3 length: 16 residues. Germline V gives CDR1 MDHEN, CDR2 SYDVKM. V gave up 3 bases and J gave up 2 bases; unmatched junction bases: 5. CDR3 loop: CASSLAGTGTGNTIYF. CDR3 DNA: TGTGCCAGCAGTTTGGCCGGGACAGGGACTGGAAACACCATATATTTT.

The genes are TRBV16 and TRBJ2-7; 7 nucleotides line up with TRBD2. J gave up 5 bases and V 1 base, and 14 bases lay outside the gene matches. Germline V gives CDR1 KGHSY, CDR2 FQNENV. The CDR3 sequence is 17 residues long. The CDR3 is CASSQYPLAGDLNEQYF. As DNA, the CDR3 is TGTGCCAGCAGCCAATACCCACTCGCGGGGGATCTCAACGAGCAGTACTTC.

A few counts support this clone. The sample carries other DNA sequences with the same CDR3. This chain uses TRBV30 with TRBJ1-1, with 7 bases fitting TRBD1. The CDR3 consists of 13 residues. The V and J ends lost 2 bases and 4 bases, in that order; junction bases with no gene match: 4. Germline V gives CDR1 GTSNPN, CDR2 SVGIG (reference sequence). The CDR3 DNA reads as TGTGCCTGGAGTCGACAGGGCGGCACTGAAGCTTTCTTT. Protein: CAWSRQGGTEAFF.

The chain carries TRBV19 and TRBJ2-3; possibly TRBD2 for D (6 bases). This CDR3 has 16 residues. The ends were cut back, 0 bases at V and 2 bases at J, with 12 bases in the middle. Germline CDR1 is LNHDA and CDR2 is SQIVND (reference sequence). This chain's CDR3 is CASSIDFGGTTDTQYF. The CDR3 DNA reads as TGTGCCAGTAGTATAGATTTTGGCGGGACCACAGATACGCAGTATTTT. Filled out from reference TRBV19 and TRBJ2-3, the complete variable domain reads DGGITQSPKYLFRKEGQNVTLSCEQNLNHDAMYWYRQDPGQGLRLIYYSQIVNDFQKGDIAEGYSVSREKKESFPLTVTSAQKNPTAFYLCASSIDFGGTTDTQYFGPGTRLTVL.

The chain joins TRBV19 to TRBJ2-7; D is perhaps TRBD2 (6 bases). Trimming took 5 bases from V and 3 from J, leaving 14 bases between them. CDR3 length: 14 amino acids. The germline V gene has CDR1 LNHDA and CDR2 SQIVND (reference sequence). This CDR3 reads CASSFGSGIYEQYF. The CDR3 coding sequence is TGTGCCAGTAGTTTCGGGAGTGGGATCTACGAGCAGTACTTC.

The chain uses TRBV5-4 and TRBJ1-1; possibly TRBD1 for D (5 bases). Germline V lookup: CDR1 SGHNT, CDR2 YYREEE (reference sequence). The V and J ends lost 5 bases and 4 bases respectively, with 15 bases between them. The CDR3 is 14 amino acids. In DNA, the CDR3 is TGTGCCAGCAGTGGGGCCGGGGAGGGCACTGAAGCTTTCTTT. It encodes CASSGAGEGTEAFF.

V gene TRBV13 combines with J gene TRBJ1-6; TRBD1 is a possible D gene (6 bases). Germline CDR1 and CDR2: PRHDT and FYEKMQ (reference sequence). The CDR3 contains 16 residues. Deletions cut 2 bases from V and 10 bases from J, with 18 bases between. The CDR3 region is CASSLSGAGAGSPLHF. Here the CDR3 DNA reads TGTGCCAGCAGCTTAAGCGGTGCAGGGGCGGGGTCACCCCTCCACTTT.

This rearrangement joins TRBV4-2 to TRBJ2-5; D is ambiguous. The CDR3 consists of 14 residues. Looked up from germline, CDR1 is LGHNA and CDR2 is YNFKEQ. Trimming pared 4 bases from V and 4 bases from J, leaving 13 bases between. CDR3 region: CASSLSSLSETQYF. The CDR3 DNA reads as TGTGCCAGCAGCCTAAGTAGTTTGTCAGAGACCCAGTACTTC.

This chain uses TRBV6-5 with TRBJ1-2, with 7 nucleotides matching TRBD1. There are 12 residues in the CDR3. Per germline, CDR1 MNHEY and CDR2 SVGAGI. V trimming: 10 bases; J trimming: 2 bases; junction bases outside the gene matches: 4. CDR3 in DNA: TGTGCCACCGTGACAGGGAACTATGGCTACACCTTC. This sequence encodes CATVTGNYGYTF.

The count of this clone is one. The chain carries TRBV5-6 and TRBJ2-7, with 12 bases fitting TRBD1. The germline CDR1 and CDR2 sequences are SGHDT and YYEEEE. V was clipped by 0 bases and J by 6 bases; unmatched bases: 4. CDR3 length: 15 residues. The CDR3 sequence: CASSLEGQGALEQYF. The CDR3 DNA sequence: TGTGCCAGCAGCTTGGAGGGACAGGGGGCCCTCGAGCAGTACTTC. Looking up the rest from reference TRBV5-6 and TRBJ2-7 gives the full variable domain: DAGVTQSPTHLIKTRGQQVTLRCSPKSGHDTVSWYQQALGQGPQFIFQYYEEEERQRGNFPDRFSGHQFPNYSSELNVNALLLGDSALYLCASSLEGQGALEQYFGPGTRLTVT.

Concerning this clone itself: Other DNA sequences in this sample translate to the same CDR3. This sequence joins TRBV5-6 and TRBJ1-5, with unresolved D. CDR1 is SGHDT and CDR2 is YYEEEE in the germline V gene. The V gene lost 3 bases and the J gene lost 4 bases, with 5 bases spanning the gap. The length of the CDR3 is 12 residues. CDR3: CASSSGNQPQHF. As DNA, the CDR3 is TGTGCCAGCAGCTCGGGGAATCAGCCCCAGCATTTT. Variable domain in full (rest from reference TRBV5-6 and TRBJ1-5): DAGVTQSPTHLIKTRGQQVTLRCSPKSGHDTVSWYQQALGQGPQFIFQYYEEEERQRGNFPDRFSGHQFPNYSSELNVNALLLGDSALYLCASSSGNQPQHFGDGTRLSIL.

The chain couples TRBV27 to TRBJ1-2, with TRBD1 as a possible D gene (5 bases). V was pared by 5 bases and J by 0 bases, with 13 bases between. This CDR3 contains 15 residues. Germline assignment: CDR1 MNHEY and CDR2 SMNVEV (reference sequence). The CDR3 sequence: CASSLQGITNYGYTF. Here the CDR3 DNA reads TGTGCCAGCAGTCTCCAGGGCATCACTAACTATGGCTACACCTTC.